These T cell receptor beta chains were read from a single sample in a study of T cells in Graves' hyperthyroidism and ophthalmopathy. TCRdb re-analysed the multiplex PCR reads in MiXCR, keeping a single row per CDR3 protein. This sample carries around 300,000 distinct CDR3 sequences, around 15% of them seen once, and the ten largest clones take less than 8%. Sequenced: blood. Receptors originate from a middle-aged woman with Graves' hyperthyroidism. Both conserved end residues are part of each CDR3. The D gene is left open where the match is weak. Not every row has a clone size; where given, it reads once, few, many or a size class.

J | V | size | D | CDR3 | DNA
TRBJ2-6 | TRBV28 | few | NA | CASRGDSFISGANVLTF | TGTGCCAGCAGGGGGGACTCATTTATCTCTGGGGCCAACGTCCTGACTTTC
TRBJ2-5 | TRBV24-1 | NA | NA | CATSDGTRLVGTQYF | TGTGCCACCAGTGATGGGACACGGCTTGTGGGGACCCAGTACTTC
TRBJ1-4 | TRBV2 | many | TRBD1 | CASSESGTDNEKLFF | TGTGCCAGCAGTGAAAGTGGGACAGACAATGAAAAACTGTTTTTT
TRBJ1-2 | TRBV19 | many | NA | CASSAGEANYGYTF | TGTGCCAGTAGTGCAGGCGAGGCGAACTATGGCTACACCTTC
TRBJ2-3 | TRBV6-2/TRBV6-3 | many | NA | CASSYTGQRNADTQYF | TGTGCCAGCAGTTATACAGGGCAAAGGAACGCAGATACGCAGTATTTT
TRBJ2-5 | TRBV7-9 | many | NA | CASTNPNLGGQYF | TGTGCCAGCACCAACCCCAACCTAGGGGGCCAGTACTTC
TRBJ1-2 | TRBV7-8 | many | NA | CASSLAQVPSYGYTF | TGTGCCAGCAGCTTAGCGCAGGTGCCCTCCTATGGCTACACCTTC
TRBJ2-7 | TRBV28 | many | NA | CASSLSVSYEQYF | TGTGCCAGCAGTCTCTCAGTTTCCTACGAGCAGTACTTC
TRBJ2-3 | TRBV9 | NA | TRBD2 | CASSAKTSGRSSTDTQYF | TGTGCCAGCAGCGCAAAGACTAGCGGGAGATCAAGCACAGATACGCAGTATTTT
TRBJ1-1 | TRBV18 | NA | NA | CASSQGFPLGNTEAFF | TGTGCCAGCTCGCAAGGATTCCCGCTAGGGAACACTGAAGCTTTCTTT
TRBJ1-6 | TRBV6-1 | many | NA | CASGATPSYNSPLHF | TGTGCCAGCGGGGCCACCCCCTCCTATAATTCACCCCTCCACTTT
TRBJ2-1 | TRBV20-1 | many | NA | CSAGQYGFNEQFF | TGCAGTGCTGGTCAATATGGGTTCAATGAGCAGTTCTTC
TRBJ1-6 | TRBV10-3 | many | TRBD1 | CAIGETGVVSPLHF | TGTGCCATCGGGGAGACAGGGGTAGTTTCACCCCTCCACTTT
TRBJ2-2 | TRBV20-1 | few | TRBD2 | CSAPLLAGGSGELFF | TGCAGTGCCCCTTTACTAGCGGGGGGTTCCGGGGAGCTGTTTTTT
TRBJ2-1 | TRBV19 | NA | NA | CASSILTHGGQTYYNEQFF | TGTGCCAGTAGTATTTTAACCCACGGGGGACAGACTTACTACAATGAGCAGTTCTTC
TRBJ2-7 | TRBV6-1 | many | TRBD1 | CASSPQTGEYEQYF | TGTGCCAGCAGCCCACAGACAGGGGAATACGAGCAGTACTTC
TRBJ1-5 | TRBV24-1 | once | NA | CATSSRENRGQPQHF | TGTGCCACTAGCTCTCGGGAGAACCGGGGACAGCCCCAGCATTTT
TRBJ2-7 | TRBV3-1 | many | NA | CASSRRQSSYEQYF | TGTGCCAGCAGCCGACGACAGTCCTCCTACGAGCAGTACTTC
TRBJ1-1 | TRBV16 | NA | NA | CASSQGPYTEAFF | TGTGCCAGCAGCCAGGGCCCCTACACTGAAGCTTTCTTT
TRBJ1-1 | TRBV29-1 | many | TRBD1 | CSAEGQTNTEAFF | TGCAGCGCAGAGGGACAGACGAACACTGAAGCTTTCTTT
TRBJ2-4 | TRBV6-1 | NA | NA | CASSDIGKNIQYF | TGTGCCAGCAGTGATATTGGCAAAAACATTCAGTACTTC
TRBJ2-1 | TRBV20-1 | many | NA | CSARDSAYNEQFF | TGCAGTGCTCGGGACTCCGCCTACAATGAGCAGTTCTTC
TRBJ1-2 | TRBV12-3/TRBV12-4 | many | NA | CASSLALGSAGGYTF | TGTGCCAGCAGTTTAGCGCTGGGGAGTGCTGGGGGCTACACCTTC
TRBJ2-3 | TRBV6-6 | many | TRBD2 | CASSYSMLAGGSYSSTDTQYF | TGTGCCAGCAGTTACTCGATGCTAGCGGGAGGGTCATATTCTAGCACAGATACGCAGTATTTT
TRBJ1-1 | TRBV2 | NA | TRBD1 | CASSRGQDTEAFF | TGTGCCAGCAGCCGGGGACAGGACACTGAAGCTTTCTTT
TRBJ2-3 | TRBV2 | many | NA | CASTYRVDTDTQYF | TGTGCCAGCACCTACAGGGTGGACACAGATACGCAGTATTTT
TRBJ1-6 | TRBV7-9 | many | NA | CASSFDSYNSPLHF | TGTGCCAGCAGCTTTGACTCCTATAATTCACCCCTCCACTTT
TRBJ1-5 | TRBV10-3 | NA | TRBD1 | CASWTGEPDQPQHF | TGTGCCAGCTGGACAGGGGAGCCCGATCAGCCCCAGCATTTT
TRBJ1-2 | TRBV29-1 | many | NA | CSVGIRGGYGYTF | TGCAGCGTCGGAATACGAGGAGGCTATGGCTACACCTTC
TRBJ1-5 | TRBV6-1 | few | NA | CASKVRGSGPQHF | TGTGCCAGCAAAGTTAGAGGGTCTGGGCCCCAGCATTTT
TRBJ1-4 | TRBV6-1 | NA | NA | CASNTGSPNEKLFF | TGTGCCAGCAACACAGGGTCCCCTAATGAAAAACTGTTTTTT
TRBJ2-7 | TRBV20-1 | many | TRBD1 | CSARFGTGGAQYF | TGCAGTGCTAGGTTCGGGACAGGCGGAGCGCAGTACTTC
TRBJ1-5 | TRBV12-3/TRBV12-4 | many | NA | CASSLGGGGNQPQHF | TGTGCCAGCAGTTTAGGGGGGGGCGGCAATCAGCCCCAGCATTTT